The 27 T cell receptor beta chains reported below all come from one sample, sequenced in a study of blood T cells in healthy people across ages (dated by TCRdb to between 2015 and 2017). To prepare the library, 5' RACE was applied. Sequencing took place on an Illumina HiSeq 2500. A second about 7 to 11 cycle PCR used a sample-barcoded 5' primer and a J-beta primer mix. In-frame beta chains were kept once TCRdb had trimmed the public reads at Q25 with fastp and called clones with MiXCR. All rows with the same CDR3 protein become a single entry with the most common DNA and genes. The sample table shows 980,000 or so distinct CDR3 sequences, and roughly 50% are seen once. About an eighth of the sample is held by the ten biggest clonotypes. Material for sequencing was blood. The receptors shown here come from a man aged 30-40 years in good health.

The chain combines TRBV20-1 with TRBJ2-7; TRBD1 is a possible D gene (6 bases). The length of the CDR3 is 13 residues. Germline CDR1 is DFQATT and CDR2 is SNEGSKA (reference sequence). Trimming shortened V by 5 bases and J by 0 bases, and 11 bases separated the two germline ends. The CDR3 bases are TGCAGTGCTTGGGACACCGACTCCTACGAGCAGTACTTC. This gives the protein CSAWDTDSYEQYF.

This clonotype was seen once. The V and J genes are TRBV5-1 and TRBJ2-1; D perhaps matches TRBD2 (5 bases). CDR3 size: 15 residues. Deletions cut 1 base from V and 3 bases from J, with 11 bases between. Germline CDR1 SGHRS, CDR2 YFSETQ. The DNA for the CDR3 is TGCGCCAGCAGCTTGACCGGGAATTACTACAATGAGCAGTTCTTC. Protein product: CASSLTGNYYNEQFF.

The rearrangement uses TRBV6-1 and TRBJ2-5; D is unclear. Trimming left V 2 bases short and J 4 bases short, with 17 bases between. CDR1 and CDR2 (germline): MNHNS, SASEGT. CDR3 length: 16 amino acids. The CDR3 DNA reads TGTGCCAGCAGTGAACCTTCCCGGCGGACGGTAGAGACCCAGTACTTC. This translates into CASSEPSRRTVETQYF.

The rearrangement joins TRBV25-1 to TRBJ1-1, with 8 bases aligning to TRBD1. Trimming took 6 bases from V and 4 from J; bases not matched to a gene: 1. This CDR3 has 12 amino acids. CDR1 is MGHDK, CDR2 SYGVNS, per germline. The CDR3 sequence: CASRGQVTEAFF. CDR3 sequence (DNA): TGTGCCAGCAGGGGACAGGTCACTGAAGCTTTCTTT. Filled out from reference TRBV25-1 and TRBJ1-1, the complete variable domain reads EADIYQTPRYLVIGTGKKITLECSQTMGHDKMYWYQQDPGMELHLIHYSYGVNSTEKGDLSSESTVSRIRTEHFPLTLESARPSHTSQYLCASRGQVTEAFFGQGTRLTVV.

This clonotype was seen just once. Mismatch with germline at one junction end may stem from a read error. The CDR3 bases are TGCCTCTCATACGATGGATACATTCAGTACTTC. Protein product: CLSYDGYIQYF. The rearrangement uses TRBV6-1 and TRBJ2-7; D remains ambiguous. The DNA end is a closer match to TRBJ2-4, so the J assignment may be wrong. From germline, CDR1 is MNHNS and CDR2 SASEGT. The CDR3 loop spans 11 amino acids.

This clonotype was observed a few times. The chain uses TRBV4-1 and TRBJ1-6, with a tentative D call TRBD1 (5 bases). Germline lookup yields CDR1 MGHRA and CDR2 YSYEKL. The ends were cut back, 3 bases at V and 3 bases at J, with 15 bases in the middle. This CDR3 region has 17 residues. The CDR3 region is CASSQGRAYNYNSPLHF. CDR3 nucleotide sequence: TGCGCCAGCAGCCAGGGCAGGGCTTACAACTATAATTCACCCCTCCACTTT.

This clonotype occurred a few times. The gene calls are TRBV20-1 and TRBJ2-5, with 12 bases aligning to TRBD2. V was pared by 4 bases and J by 2 bases, with 2 bases of the junction left unmatched. Germline V lookup: CDR1 DFQATT, CDR2 SNEGSKA (reference sequence). The CDR3 is 14 amino acids. The CDR3 coding sequence is TGCAGTGCTACGACTAGCGGGGGACAAGAGACCCAGTACTTC. Encoded protein: CSATTSGGQETQYF.

This clonotype appeared many times. The V and J genes are TRBV5-1 and TRBJ2-3; 9 bases match TRBD2. Germline CDR1 SGHRS, CDR2 YFSETQ. Losses at the gene ends were 4 bases for V and 5 bases for J; bases not matched to a gene: 8. The CDR3 consists of 15 residues. DNA of the CDR3: TGCGCCAGCAGCCCCCCTAGCGGGGTAGGAGATACGCAGTATTTT. Residues: CASSPPSGVGDTQYF. The variable domain in full, with the rest retrieved from reference TRBV5-1 and TRBJ2-3, is KAGVTQTPRYLIKTRGQQVTLSCSPISGHRSVSWYQQTPGQGLQFLFEYFSETQRNKGNFPGRFSGRQFSNSRSEMNVSTLELGDSALYLCASSPPSGVGDTQYFGPGTRLTVL.

A few counts support this clonotype. J is TRBJ2-3 and V is TRBV29-1; D is uncertain. Germline CDR1 reads SQVTM; CDR2 reads ANQGSEA. The V gene lost 1 base and the J gene lost 4 bases, with 6 bases spanning the gap. This CDR3 is built from 12 residues. DNA of the CDR3: TGCAGCGTTGAAGCTAAACCAGATACGCAGTATTTT. Translated: CSVEAKPDTQYF.

This clonotype was counted a few times. The genes are TRBV11-2 and TRBJ2-5, with D hard to call. The V end lost 2 bases, the J end lost 5 bases, and 15 bases lay between the germline ends. This CDR3 has 15 residues. The germline CDR1 and CDR2 sequences are SGHAT and FQNNGV. The CDR3 sequence is CASSLNSGRLETQYF. The CDR3 nucleotides are TGTGCCAGCAGCTTAAATTCAGGCAGGCTGGAGACCCAGTACTTC.

Details on this clonotype: This may come from a read error, since a much larger clone is one base off. The rearrangement uses TRBV3-1 and TRBJ2-1; D is undetermined. Matching the DNA end better, TRBJ2-7 makes the J call doubtful. The CDR3 has 15 residues. Germline CDR1 LGHDT, CDR2 YNNKEL (reference sequence). Here the CDR3 reads CASSHPALRNNEQYF. The DNA of the CDR3 is TGTGCCAGCAGCCACCCCGCCCTTAGGAACAATGAGCAGTACTTC.

The chain is built from TRBV29-1 and TRBJ1-2; 10 bases agree with TRBD1. This CDR3 is built from 10 residues. The V and J ends lost 5 bases and 12 bases, in that order; junction bases with no gene match: 3. Germline V gene data show CDR1 as SQVTM and CDR2 as ANQGSEA. The DNA for the CDR3 is TGCAGCGTTCGGACAGGGGGACACACCTTC. This encodes CSVRTGGHTF.

As regards this clonotype: A much larger clone differs from this one at a single base, so this may be a read error. The chain carries TRBV7-2 and TRBJ2-6, with TRBD1 as a possible D gene (6 bases). The germline gives CDR1 SGHTA, CDR2 FQGNSA. The CDR3 totals 15 residues. With 6 bases removed from V and 1 base from J, the gap between germline ends came to 10 bases. For the CDR3, the DNA is TGTGCCAGCAGACCTGACAGGTCTGGGGCCAACGTCCTGACTTTC. Translation: CASRPDRSGANVLTF.

With regard to this clonotype: Relative to the germline gene, one junction end is altered; a read error may explain this. This chain uses TRBV4-2 with TRBJ2-5; 11 bases map to TRBD2. The J call is in doubt because the DNA end fits TRBJ2-7 better. The CDR3 consists of 16 residues. CDR1 and CDR2 (germline): LGHNA, YNFKEQ. The chain's CDR3 is CAGSQGGTSGHYEQYF. DNA of the CDR3: TGTGCCGGCAGCCAAGGCGGGACTAGCGGACACTACGAGCAGTACTTC.

The chain combines TRBV12-3 or TRBV12-4 with TRBJ2-3, with D unclear. The V end lost 8 bases, the J end lost 5 bases, and 8 bases lay between the germline ends. The CDR3 is 11 residues long. DNA of the CDR3: TGTGCCAGCCAAGTTGGAGATACGCAGTATTTT. This codes for CASQVGDTQYF.

The chain combines TRBV20-1 with TRBJ2-7; D perhaps matches TRBD1 (6 bases). The germline V and J ends were trimmed by 7 bases and 6 bases, with 13 bases remaining between them. There are 11 residues in the CDR3. Germline values: CDR1 DFQATT, CDR2 SNEGSKA (reference sequence). CDR3 protein: CSGGRGVEQYF. CDR3 DNA: TGCAGTGGGGGGCGAGGTGTCGAGCAGTACTTC.

The chain employs TRBV5-1 and TRBJ2-5; 8 nucleotides match TRBD2. The CDR3 covers 13 residues. Trimming removed 3 bases from V and 5 bases from J; junction bases left unmatched: 3. Germline V CDR1 and CDR2: SGHRS, YFSETQ. CDR3 in DNA: TGCGCCAGCAGCTGGACTAGCTGGGAGACCCAGTACTTC. Its protein product is CASSWTSWETQYF. Full variable domain (outside the CDR3, taken from reference TRBV5-1 and TRBJ2-5): KAGVTQTPRYLIKTRGQQVTLSCSPISGHRSVSWYQQTPGQGLQFLFEYFSETQRNKGNFPGRFSGRQFSNSRSEMNVSTLELGDSALYLCASSWTSWETQYFGPGTRLLVL.

The rearrangement uses TRBV12-3 or TRBV12-4 and TRBJ2-7, with TRBD1 identical over 9 bases. Trimming cost V 5 bases and J 6 bases; bases outside gene matches: 8. This CDR3 has 14 residues. The CDR3 sequence is CASSGRDRVGEQYF. CDR3 sequence (DNA): TGTGCCAGCAGTGGACGGGACAGGGTGGGCGAGCAGTACTTC.

The chain carries TRBV27 and TRBJ2-4; D ambiguous. V shed 5 bases and J shed 2 bases, with 13 bases lying between them. CDR1 is MNHEY, CDR2 SMNVEV, per germline (reference sequence). The CDR3 consists of 15 residues. The DNA for the CDR3 is TGTGCCAGCAGTGCCGAAACCCTAACCAAAAACATTCAGTACTTC. The encoded protein is CASSAETLTKNIQYF.

This sequence joins TRBV20-1 and TRBJ2-3; tentative D call: TRBD1 (5 bases). The germline CDR1 and CDR2 sequences are DFQATT and SNEGSKA (reference sequence). The CDR3 has 12 residues. Trimming removed 3 bases at V and 2 bases at J, with 6 bases between. The CDR3 DNA reads as TGCAGTGCTAGTGGGGCCACAGATACGCAGTATTTT. Amino acids: CSASGATDTQYF.

The chain couples TRBV7-2 to TRBJ2-1; 8 nucleotides align to TRBD2. Germline loops: CDR1 SGHTA, CDR2 FQGNSA. This CDR3 has 17 amino acids. The trim removed 1 base at V and 3 bases at J, leaving 8 bases unmatched. CDR3 protein: CASSLGWRGAGYNEQFF. CDR3 coding DNA: TGTGCCAGCAGCTTAGGCTGGCGGGGGGCCGGCTACAATGAGCAGTTCTTC.

This clonotype was counted only a few times. V is TRBV27 and J is TRBJ1-2; TRBD1 is a possible D gene (5 bases). V lost 2 bases to trimming and J lost 2 bases, with 6 bases between them. There are 13 residues in the CDR3. Germline V lookup: CDR1 MNHEY, CDR2 SMNVEV (reference sequence). This chain's CDR3 is CASSLNRNYGYTF. In DNA form, the CDR3 reads TGTGCCAGCAGTTTAAACAGGAACTATGGCTACACCTTC.

The rearrangement uses TRBV7-9 and TRBJ2-7, with D hard to call. The V end was cut by 3 bases, the J end by 6 bases, with 15 bases between. The CDR3 has 14 residues. Germline V lookup: CDR1 SEHNR, CDR2 FQNEAQ (reference sequence). The CDR3 DNA is TGTGCCAGCAGCTTTGCTGGGTCCGAAGCCGAGCAGTACTTC. Its protein is CASSFAGSEAEQYF.

The rearrangement links TRBV27 to TRBJ2-7; TRBD2 matches at 7 bases. CDR3 length equals 15 residues. Germline trimming cut 0 bases from V and 2 bases from J; bases unmatched to any gene: 4. Germline V gives CDR1 MNHEY, CDR2 SMNVEV (reference sequence). CDR3 coding DNA: TGTGCCAGCAGTTTATCCGGGGGGTCCACCTACGAGCAGTACTTC. Translating it yields CASSLSGGSTYEQYF.

This clonotype occurred a few times. The rearrangement joins TRBV20-1 to TRBJ2-1; D might be TRBD2 (5 bases). Germline CDR1 DFQATT, CDR2 SNEGSKA (reference sequence). CDR3 length equals 12 residues. The germline V and J ends were trimmed by 6 bases and 7 bases, with 13 bases remaining between them. Written as DNA, the CDR3 is TGCAGTGCCCTCGCCGGGAAGAATGAGCAGTTCTTC. Its protein is CSALAGKNEQFF.

Concerning this clonotype itself: One end of the junction varies from germline; a read error may be responsible. CDR3 bases: TGCGCTAGCAGCGGCGGGACTCAAGGTTCCAGGGGGGGCACAGATACGCAGTATTTT. Translation: CASSGGTQGSRGGTDTQYF. The V call is TRBV5-1, the J call TRBJ2-3; perhaps TRBD1 as D (7 bases). Germline CDR1 is SGHRS and CDR2 is YFSETQ. CDR3 length: 19 residues.

This chain connects TRBV2 to TRBJ2-7; TRBD1 aligns across 9 bases. CDR1 is SNHLY, CDR2 FYNNEI, per germline. With V trimmed by 6 bases and J by 3 bases, 9 bases remained unmatched. The CDR3 extends over 15 amino acids. This CDR3 reads CASRGVGQGIYEQYF. CDR3 nucleotide sequence: TGTGCCAGCAGGGGGGTCGGACAGGGGATCTACGAGCAGTACTTC.